Listed here is a single T cell receptor beta chain. The target antigen is unknown. Assay: immunoSEQ multiplex PCR; the TCRdb copy retains only in-frame clones and omits some. The table shows under 95,000 clones, with approximately 89% occurring only once. The data originate from a study of OX40 agonist ivuxolimab in advanced cancers. Study information: Ivuxolimab is an agonistic anti-OX40 (CD134) antibody, and patients were treated with it. Recorded diagnoses for dose-escalation patients were hepatocellular carcinoma, melanoma, renal cell or head and neck cancer. Patients were 82.7% male with ages roughly 23 to 85, mean 60. Whole-study findings and limits: Clonal expansion was among the lowest in partial responders at 0.1-3.0 mg/kg, especially CD8+.

This CDR3 has 11 amino acids. Germline CDR1 is MNHEY and CDR2 is SVGAGI. V shed 0 bases and J shed 8 bases, with 5 bases lying between them. The TCR was taken from an adult with an advanced solid tumor such as melanoma, head and neck, liver or kidney cancer. This specimen consisted of CD4+ or CD8+ T cells sorted from blood, obtained in a trial of the OX40 agonist ivuxolimab. This rearrangement joins TRBV6-5 to TRBJ2-7; D call uncertain. In DNA, the CDR3 is TGTGCCAGCAGTTACTCTGGAAAGCAGTACTTC. Translated, it gives CASSYSGKQYF.